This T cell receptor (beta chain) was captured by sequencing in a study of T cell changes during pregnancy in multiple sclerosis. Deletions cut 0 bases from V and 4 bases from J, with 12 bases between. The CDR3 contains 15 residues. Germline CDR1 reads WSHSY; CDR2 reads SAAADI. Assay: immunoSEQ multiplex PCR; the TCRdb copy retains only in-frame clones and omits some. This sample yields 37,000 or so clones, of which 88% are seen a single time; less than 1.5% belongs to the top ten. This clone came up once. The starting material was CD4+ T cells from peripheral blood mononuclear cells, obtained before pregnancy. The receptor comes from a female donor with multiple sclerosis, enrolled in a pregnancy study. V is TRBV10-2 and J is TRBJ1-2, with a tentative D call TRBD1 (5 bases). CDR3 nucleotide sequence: TGCGCCAGCAGTGAGTCGGCGGGGGGTGGCTATGGCTACACCTTC. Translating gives CASSESAGGGYGYTF.